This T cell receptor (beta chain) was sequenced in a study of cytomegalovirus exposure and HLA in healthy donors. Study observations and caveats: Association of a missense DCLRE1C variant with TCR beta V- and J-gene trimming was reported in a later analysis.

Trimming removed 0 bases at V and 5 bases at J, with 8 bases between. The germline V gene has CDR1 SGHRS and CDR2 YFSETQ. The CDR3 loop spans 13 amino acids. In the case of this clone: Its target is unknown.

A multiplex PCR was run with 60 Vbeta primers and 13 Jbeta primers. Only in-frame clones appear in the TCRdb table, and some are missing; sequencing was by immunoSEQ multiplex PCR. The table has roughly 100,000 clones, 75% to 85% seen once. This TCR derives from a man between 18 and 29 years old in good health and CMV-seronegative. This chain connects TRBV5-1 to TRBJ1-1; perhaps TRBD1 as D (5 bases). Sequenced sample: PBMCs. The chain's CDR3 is CASSLVGATEAFF. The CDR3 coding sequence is TGCGCCAGCAGCTTGGTTGGGGCGACTGAAGCTTTCTTT. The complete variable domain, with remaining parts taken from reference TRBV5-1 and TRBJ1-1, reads KAGVTQTPRYLIKTRGQQVTLSCSPISGHRSVSWYQQTPGQGLQFLFEYFSETQRNKGNFPGRFSGRQFSNSRSEMNVSTLELGDSALYLCASSLVGATEAFFGQGTRLTVV.